Listed below are T cell receptor beta chains from one sample, sequenced in a study of blood T cell repertoires in COVID-19. Using immunoSEQ multiplex PCR, the repertoire was profiled, and TCRdb retains in-frame clones only, with some absent. In the table there are some 150,000 clones, about 84% of which are singletons. The source material was peripheral blood. These receptors originate from a human donor in a cohort sampled during active COVID-19. CDR3s include the opening cysteine and the closing phenylalanine or tryptophan. Fields, in order: D gene, V gene, clone size, J gene, CDR3 DNA, CDR3 protein. A D gene is named only where the DNA matches it firmly. A row's size may be missing; if present it is once, few, many or a size class.

>TRBD1|TRBV4-2|.|TRBJ2-7
TGTGCCAGCAGTAAAGGATCCCGGACAGGGCCGTGGAGGTTC
CASSKGSRTGPWRF
>.|TRBV5-1|many|TRBJ1-2
TGCGCCAGCAGTCCCGACGGGGGGCCGTATGGCTACACCTTC
CASSPDGGPYGYTF
>.|TRBV6-5|.|TRBJ2-7
TGTGCCAGCAGTTACCTCCCTGTTAACGAGCAGTACTTC
CASSYLPVNEQYF
>.|TRBV5-1|.|TRBJ1-1
TGCGCCAGCAGCTTGATACAACAGGGCCGAATGAACACTGAAGCTTTCTTT
CASSLIQQGRMNTEAFF
>.|TRBV19|.|TRBJ2-1
TGTGCCAGTAGTATAGGCAGGGGAGGGTATGAGCAGTTCTTC
CASSIGRGGYEQFF
>TRBD2|TRBV7-2|.|TRBJ2-3
TGTGCCAGCAGCCACGGACTAGCGGCCACAGATACGCAGTATTTT
CASSHGLAATDTQYF
>TRBD1|TRBV11-2|.|TRBJ1-2
TGTGCCAGCAGCGCCCCAGGGGGCTCTGGCTACACCTTC
CASSAPGGSGYTF
>TRBD1|TRBV6-5|.|TRBJ2-3
TGTGCCAGCAGTTACTCTGGGACAGGGTCCCCAGATACGCAGTATTTT
CASSYSGTGSPDTQYF
>TRBD1|TRBV4-1|.|TRBJ2-1
TGCGCCAGCAGCGGACTAGGGACAGGGGCCATTGAGCAGTTCTTC
CASSGLGTGAIEQFF
>TRBD2|TRBV2|.|TRBJ2-5
TGTGCCAGCAGCGATGGGAGGGGTTGGTACCAAGAGACCCAGTACTTC
CASSDGRGWYQETQYF
>TRBD1|TRBV18|.|TRBJ1-5
TGTGCCAGCGCCCGGGACAGAGATCAGCCCCAGCATTTT
CASARDRDQPQHF
>TRBD1|TRBV27|.|TRBJ2-5
TGTGCCAGCAGTTTGTACGGGTCAGGGGGAGAGACCCAGTACTTC
CASSLYGSGGETQYF
>.|TRBV28|.|TRBJ2-7
TGTGCCAGCAGCCCACGGGGGGCGCAACGGGCTTCCTACGAGCAGTACTTC
CASSPRGAQRASYEQYF
>.|TRBV19|.|TRBJ1-5
TGTGCCAGTCGAAGGGACTTTAATCAGCCCCAGCATTTT
CASRRDFNQPQHF
>.|TRBV7-2|.|TRBJ2-1
TGTGCCATCCAGCGGGTCTTAGCAGATAGTGAGCAGTTCTTC
CAIQRVLADSEQFF
>TRBD1|TRBV7-2|few|TRBJ2-7
TGTGCCAGCAGTACTAACAGGGGGAGCTCCTACGAGCAGTACTTC
CASSTNRGSSYEQYF
>.|TRBV7-2|.|TRBJ1-2
TGTGCCAGCAGCTTAGCTGAGGGGGTAGGCTACACCTTC
CASSLAEGVGYTF
>TRBD1|TRBV4-3|few|TRBJ1-1
TGCGCCAGCAGTCTCGACAGGGGATACACTGAAGCTTTCTTT
CASSLDRGYTEAFF
>TRBD1|TRBV19|.|TRBJ2-7
TGTGCCAGTAAGGGGACAGTCGACTCCTACGAGCAGTACTTC
CASKGTVDSYEQYF
>TRBD1|TRBV5-4|.|TRBJ2-2
TGTGCCAGCAGCTTCGGACAGGGGGGGACCGGGGAGCTGTTTTTT
CASSFGQGGTGELFF
>.|TRBV12-3/TRBV12-4|.|TRBJ1-4
TGTGCCAGCAGCAACGGGGGTGATGAAAAACTGTTTTTT
CASSNGGDEKLFF
>.|TRBV12-5|.|TRBJ2-6
TGTGCTAGTGGTCCTACGGGACATCGCTCTGGGGCCAACGTCCTGACTTTC
CASGPTGHRSGANVLTF
>.|TRBV11-3|.|TRBJ2-1
TGTGCCAGCAGCTTAGGAGGGTTCCCTTCGAGCTCCTACAATGAGCAGTTCTTC
CASSLGGFPSSSYNEQFF
>.|TRBV7-8|.|TRBJ2-1
TGTGCCAGCAGCCGGGTCGGGGGAGTTGTCTACAATGAGCAGTTCTTC
CASSRVGGVVYNEQFF
>.|TRBV6-5|.|TRBJ2-3
TGTGCCAGCAGTTATGGCGGGGGCCGAAATACGCAGTATTTT
CASSYGGGRNTQYF
>.|TRBV3-1/TRBV3-2|.|TRBJ2-2
TGTGCCAGCAGCTTACAGGGTTACACCGGGGAGCTGTTTTTT
CASSLQGYTGELFF
>.|TRBV28|once|TRBJ2-7
TGTGCCAGCAGTTTATCGGTTGGGGCAGGGGAACAGTACTTC
CASSLSVGAGEQYF
>.|TRBV9|.|TRBJ2-7
TGTGCCAGCAGCGTCGACTTTACCCCTCGCGAGCAGTACTTC
CASSVDFTPREQYF
>TRBD1|TRBV5-5|.|TRBJ1-5
TGTGCCAGCAGCTTGGAAGGGACAGACTATCAGCCCCAGCATTTT
CASSLEGTDYQPQHF
>.|TRBV30|.|TRBJ2-2
TGTGCCTGGACTCGGGACATTTACACCGGGGAGCTGTTTTTT
CAWTRDIYTGELFF
>TRBD1|TRBV11-2|.|TRBJ1-6
TGTGCCAGCAGCCAGAGGGCAGGGGGCGAATCACCCCTCCACTTT
CASSQRAGGESPLHF
>.|TRBV11-2|.|TRBJ2-7
TGTGCCAGCAGCTTGAGTGGGGGAGGCTACGAGCAGTACTTC
CASSLSGGGYEQYF
>.|TRBV11-2|.|TRBJ2-7
TGTGCCAGCAGCCCGAGGGTCACTAGCGAGCAGTACTTC
CASSPRVTSEQYF
>.|TRBV30|.|TRBJ1-2
TGTGCCTGGGGACGGGGAAATTTTCTCTATGGCTACACCTTC
CAWGRGNFLYGYTF
>.|TRBV24-1|.|TRBJ1-1
TGTGCCACCAGTGCCCCTCCGGGGGAGGATGAAGCTTTCTTT
CATSAPPGEDEAFF
>.|TRBV7-2|.|TRBJ1-3
TGTGCCAGCAGCTTAAGGAACGGCGGCTCTGGAAACACCATATATTTT
CASSLRNGGSGNTIYF
>TRBD2|TRBV7-2|.|TRBJ2-3
TGTGCCAGCAGCGCCCAATTAGCGGGGGTGAGCACAGATACGCAGTATTTT
CASSAQLAGVSTDTQYF
>.|TRBV7-3|.|TRBJ2-1
TGTGCCAGCAGCTTAGGGGGGACAGCCTACAATGAGCAGTTCTTC
CASSLGGTAYNEQFF
>TRBD2|TRBV3-1/TRBV3-2|.|TRBJ2-1
TGTGCCAGCAGCCAAGGTGCGGGGGGGCGCCCTTATGAGCAGTTCTTC
CASSQGAGGRPYEQFF
>.|TRBV7-7|.|TRBJ2-7
TGTGCTAGCAGCTTAAGAGGTTGGATCGGGGAGGCCTACGAGCAGTACTTC
CASSLRGWIGEAYEQYF
>TRBD1|TRBV9|once|TRBJ2-2
TGTGCCAGCAGCGCCCCGACAGGGGTCACCGGGGAGCTGTTTTTT
CASSAPTGVTGELFF